These 22 T cell receptor beta chains share one sample of origin, sequenced in a study of T cell responses to AZD1222 COVID-19 vaccine. Assay: immunoSEQ multiplex PCR; the TCRdb copy retains only in-frame clones and omits some. The sample holds roughly 97,000 clones, roughly nine tenths seen once. The sample here was peripheral blood, taken 28 days after the second dose of the MenACWY control vaccine. These receptors all stem from an adult who received the MenACWY meningococcal vaccine as a control.

This rearrangement joins TRBV19 to TRBJ2-1; D not certain. With 1 base removed from V and 0 bases from J, the gap between germline ends came to 7 bases. CDR1 and CDR2 (germline): LNHDA, SQIVND (reference sequence). This CDR3 contains 15 residues. CDR3: CASSIGLGSYNEQFF. The DNA of the CDR3 is TGTGCCAGTAGTATAGGCCTAGGCTCCTACAATGAGCAGTTCTTC.

This rearrangement joins TRBV6-6 to TRBJ2-6; D remains ambiguous. Germline V gives CDR1 MNHNY, CDR2 SVGAGI (reference sequence). The V end lost 7 bases, the J end lost 0 bases, and 10 bases lay between the germline ends. CDR3 length equals 15 residues. The CDR3 nucleotides read TGTGCCAGCACCACCGGCGGCTCTGGGGCCAACGTCCTGACTTTC. This encodes CASTTGGSGANVLTF.

This clone was picked up a small number of times. The chain carries TRBV9 and TRBJ1-5, with D perhaps matching TRBD1 (5 bases). The CDR3 consists of 14 residues. Trimming pared 3 bases from V and 5 bases from J, leaving 12 bases between. Germline CDR1 is SGDLS and CDR2 is YYNGEE. CDR3 residues: CASSERQMDQPQHF. The CDR3, as DNA: TGTGCCAGCAGCGAACGACAGATGGATCAGCCCCAGCATTTT.

This rearrangement joins TRBV29-1 to TRBJ1-5, with 9 nucleotides matching TRBD1. The germline V gene has CDR1 SQVTM and CDR2 ANQGSEA. CDR3 size: 14 residues. After removal of 6 bases from V and 4 bases from J, the junction contained 7 bases not matched to a gene. CDR3 amino acids: CSVGQGGGNQPQHF. The CDR3 nucleotides are TGCAGCGTGGGACAGGGTGGCGGAAATCAGCCCCAGCATTTT.

The V and J genes are TRBV28 and TRBJ1-6; D unresolved. The CDR3 consists of 14 residues. V dropped 5 bases and J dropped 5 bases, with 10 bases sitting between them. Germline V gene lookup returns CDR1 MDHEN and CDR2 SYDVKM. The CDR3 DNA sequence: TGTGCCAGCAGTATCTTTGAGGATAATTCACCCCTCCACTTT. Translated: CASSIFEDNSPLHF.

CDR3 bases: TGTGCCAGCAGCTTAACCCCGACAGAGGGCGATGGCTACACCTTC. It encodes CASSLTPTEGDGYTF. The chain is built from TRBV7-2 and TRBJ1-2, with D perhaps matching TRBD1 (5 bases). The CDR3 has 15 residues. Trimming took 2 bases from V and 6 from J, leaving 16 bases between them. Germline CDR1 SGHTA, CDR2 FQGNSA.

The genes are TRBV4-2 and TRBJ2-2; possible D gene TRBD2, 5 bases. The length of the CDR3 is 17 residues. The V and J ends lost 0 bases and 4 bases respectively, with 15 bases between them. Germline V gives CDR1 LGHNA, CDR2 YNFKEQ. Here the CDR3 DNA reads TGTGCCAGCAGCCAAGACGCCCGACGGGGTTCCACCGGGGAGCTGTTTTTT. The encoded protein is CASSQDARRGSTGELFF.

V is TRBV3-1 (or the pseudogene TRBV3-2) and J is TRBJ1-1; TRBD1 might be the D (5 bases). V shed 4 bases and J shed 6 bases, with 12 bases lying between them. This CDR3 spans 13 amino acids. Germline V gene data show CDR1 as LGHDT and CDR2 as YNNKEL (reference sequence). The DNA of the CDR3 is TGTGCCAGCAGCCCAGTCGGGGGAGCTGAAGCTTTCTTT. Encoded protein: CASSPVGGAEAFF.

The V and J genes are TRBV7-8 and TRBJ1-5; unclear D gene. The CDR3 consists of 15 residues. V was clipped by 0 bases and J by 5 bases, with 11 bases between them. Germline CDR1 and CDR2: SGHVS and FQNEAQ. The CDR3, as DNA: TGTGCCAGCAGCTTAGCGGCGGCCTTCGATCAGCCCCAGCATTTT. It specifies CASSLAAAFDQPQHF.

The chain has TRBV6-6 and TRBJ1-6; D gene unclear. Germline loops: CDR1 MNHNY, CDR2 SVGAGI (reference sequence). Trimming took 6 bases from V and 3 from J, leaving 3 bases between them. The CDR3 is 12 residues long. Written as DNA, the CDR3 is TGTGCCAGCAGCCACTATAATTCACCCCTCCACTTT. Translated: CASSHYNSPLHF.

The chain couples TRBV10-3 to TRBJ1-2; TRBD1 aligns across 8 bases. Germline-derived CDR1 and CDR2 are ENHRY and SYGVKD. The CDR3 length is 14 residues. With V trimmed by 2 bases and J by 7 bases, 6 bases remained unmatched. CDR3: CAISEGTGISGYTF. CDR3 nucleotide sequence: TGTGCCATCAGTGAGGGGACAGGAATAAGTGGCTACACCTTC.

The sample holds one count of this clone. The chain combines TRBV3-1 (or the pseudogene TRBV3-2) with TRBJ2-1, with D hard to call. CDR1 LGHDT and CDR2 YNNKEL come from the germline V gene (reference sequence). V shed 3 bases and J shed 5 bases, with 14 bases lying between them. The length of the CDR3 is 15 residues. The CDR3 is CASSQDWGRDNEQFF. Here the CDR3 DNA reads TGTGCCAGCAGCCAGGATTGGGGAAGGGACAATGAGCAGTTCTTC.

The V and J genes are TRBV10-2 and TRBJ1-4; a weak D match, TRBD1 (5 bases). Germline V CDR1 and CDR2: WSHSY, SAAADI. Between the trimmed V and J ends, which lost 0 bases and 14 bases, there was a span of 16 bases. This CDR3 spans 14 amino acids. The CDR3 region is CASSESWGVRRLFF. Here the CDR3 DNA reads TGCGCCAGCAGTGAGTCTTGGGGGGTGAGACGTCTGTTTTTT.

V usage is TRBV28 and J usage is TRBJ1-6, with 10 bases that match TRBD1. The CDR3 length is 16 residues. Germline trimming cut 5 bases from V and 11 bases from J; bases unmatched to any gene: 12. Germline-derived CDR1 and CDR2 are MDHEN and SYDVKM. The DNA for the CDR3 is TGTGCCAGCAGTGACCCCTCCCGACAGGGGGCTACACCCCTCCACTTT. Protein: CASSDPSRQGATPLHF.

The chain has TRBV6-2 or TRBV6-3 and TRBJ1-5, with D tentatively TRBD1 (6 bases). The CDR3 runs 16 residues. CDR1 is MNHEY and CDR2 is SVGEGT in the germline V gene. Deletions cut 2 bases from V and 3 bases from J, with 14 bases between. CDR3 region: CASSYPLDRNNQPQHF. In DNA, the CDR3 is TGTGCCAGCAGTTACCCTCTCGACAGGAACAATCAGCCCCAGCATTTT.

This clone was seen a handful of times. Other DNA sequences of this sample code for an identical CDR3. V and J are TRBV9 and TRBJ2-5, with 8 positions matching TRBD1. Germline CDR1 is SGDLS and CDR2 is YYNGEE. With 2 bases clipped from V and 5 bases from J, the junction kept 8 bases outside the gene matches. The CDR3 totals 15 residues. CDR3 sequence: CASSVLGQGGETQYF. Written as DNA, the CDR3 is TGTGCCAGCAGCGTGCTAGGACAGGGCGGCGAGACCCAGTACTTC.

The V call is TRBV18, the J call TRBJ1-3; 7 nucleotides line up with TRBD1. The V gene's germline CDR1 is KGHSH and CDR2 LQKENI. V lost 3 bases, J lost 4 bases, and 15 bases stayed unmatched. The CDR3 totals 18 residues. CDR3 loop: CASSPVNRGSASGNTIYF. CDR3 in DNA: TGTGCCAGCTCACCCGTGAACAGGGGAAGTGCTTCGGGAAACACCATATATTTT.

This clone was observed a single time. The chain joins TRBV4-3 to TRBJ2-5; D remains unclear. Trimming left V 0 bases short and J 7 bases short, with 15 bases between. This CDR3 spans 15 amino acids. Germline V gene lookup returns CDR1 LGHNA and CDR2 YSLEER. CDR3 loop: CASSQEVGATRTQYF. CDR3 DNA: TGCGCCAGCAGCCAAGAGGTTGGCGCTACGAGGACCCAGTACTTC.

The V and J genes are TRBV7-9 and TRBJ2-3; tentatively, D is TRBD1 (6 bases). The CDR3 totals 17 residues. The V gene's germline CDR1 is SEHNR and CDR2 FQNEAQ (reference sequence). Trimming took 5 bases from V and 0 from J, leaving 18 bases between them. The DNA of the CDR3 is TGTGCCAGCAGCCGTGGGACCGGGACATTGAGCACAGATACGCAGTATTTT. Amino acid sequence: CASSRGTGTLSTDTQYF.

The V and J genes are TRBV7-9 and TRBJ2-2; no definite D call. The CDR3 has 12 residues. The V end lost 3 bases, the J end lost 2 bases, and 1 base lay between the germline ends. The germline V gene encodes CDR1 SEHNR and CDR2 FQNEAQ (reference sequence). DNA for the CDR3: TGTGCCAGCAGCTTCAACACCGGGGAGCTGTTTTTT. It codes for CASSFNTGELFF.

The rearrangement links TRBV19 to TRBJ1-1; TRBD1 matches 12 bases. Losses at the gene ends were 4 bases for V and 6 bases for J; bases not matched to a gene: 9. The CDR3 extends over 16 amino acids. CDR1 is LNHDA and CDR2 is SQIVND in the germline V gene (reference sequence). The CDR3 DNA follows: TGTGCCAGTAGTACCCGCCGGGACAGGGGGCTCTCTGAAGCTTTCTTT. This translates into CASSTRRDRGLSEAFF.

The chain links TRBV27 to TRBJ1-1, with TRBD1 identical over 8 bases. The CDR3 has 13 residues. Germline V lookup: CDR1 MNHEY, CDR2 SMNVEV (reference sequence). V trimming: 6 bases; J trimming: 4 bases; junction bases outside the gene matches: 4. CDR3 amino acids: CASRFDRGTEAFF. The CDR3 DNA is TGTGCCAGCAGGTTCGACAGGGGCACTGAAGCTTTCTTT.